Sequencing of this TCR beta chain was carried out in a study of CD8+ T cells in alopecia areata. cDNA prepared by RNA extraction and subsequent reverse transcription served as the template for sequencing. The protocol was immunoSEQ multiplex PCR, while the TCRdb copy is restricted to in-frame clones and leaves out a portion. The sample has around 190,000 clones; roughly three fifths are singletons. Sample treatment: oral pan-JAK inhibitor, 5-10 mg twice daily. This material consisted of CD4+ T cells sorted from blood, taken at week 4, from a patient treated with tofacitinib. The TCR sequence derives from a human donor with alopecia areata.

CDR3 nucleotide sequence: TGTGCCACCGCCGGGGGCCCTAATGAAAAACTGTTTTTT. This translates into CATAGGPNEKLFF. This rearrangement joins TRBV10-3 to TRBJ1-4, with TRBD1 as a possible D gene (6 bases). The CDR3 has 13 residues. The V gene lost 10 bases and the J gene lost 3 bases, with 12 bases spanning the gap. In germline, CDR1 is ENHRY, CDR2 SYGVKD.